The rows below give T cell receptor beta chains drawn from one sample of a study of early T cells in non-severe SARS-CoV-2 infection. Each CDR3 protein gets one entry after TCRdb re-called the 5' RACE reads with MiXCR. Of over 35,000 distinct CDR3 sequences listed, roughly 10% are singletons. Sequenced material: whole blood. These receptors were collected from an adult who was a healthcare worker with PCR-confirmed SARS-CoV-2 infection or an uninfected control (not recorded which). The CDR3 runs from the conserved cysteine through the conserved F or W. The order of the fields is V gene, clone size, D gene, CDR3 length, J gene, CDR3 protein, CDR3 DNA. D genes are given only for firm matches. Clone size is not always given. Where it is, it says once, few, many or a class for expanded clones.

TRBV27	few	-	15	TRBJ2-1	CASAPGPPAHNEQFF	TGTGCCAGCGCGCCGGGACCTCCCGCCCACAATGAGCAGTTCTTC
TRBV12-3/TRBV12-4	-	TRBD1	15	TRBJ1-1	CASSLRTGGWTEAFF	TGTGCCAGCAGTTTAAGGACAGGGGGATGGACTGAAGCTTTCTTT
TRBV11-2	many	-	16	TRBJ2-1	CASSLDPAGSWDEQFF	TGTGCCAGCAGCTTAGATCCCGCGGGCTCTTGGGATGAGCAGTTCTTC
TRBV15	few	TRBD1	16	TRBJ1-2	CATSPFRTGGRYGYTF	TGTGCCACCAGCCCGTTTCGGACAGGGGGGCGTTATGGCTACACCTTC
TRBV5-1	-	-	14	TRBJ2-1	CASSSGSTDNEQFF	TGCGCCAGCAGCTCCGGGTCGACCGACAATGAGCAGTTCTTC
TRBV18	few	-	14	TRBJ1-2	CASSPQDGSYGYTF	TGTGCCAGCTCACCCCAGGACGGATCCTATGGCTACACCTTC
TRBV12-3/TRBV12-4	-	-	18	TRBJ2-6	CASSLDSGAPSGANVLTF	TGTGCCAGCAGTTTAGATTCCGGGGCGCCCTCTGGGGCCAACGTCCTGACTTTC
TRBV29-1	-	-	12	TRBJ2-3	CSGASDTDTQYF	TGCAGCGGCGCCTCTGACACAGATACGCAGTATTTT
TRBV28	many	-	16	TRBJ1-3	CASSHPTGGLGNTIYF	TGTGCCAGCAGTCACCCGACAGGAGGACTCGGAAACACCATATATTTT
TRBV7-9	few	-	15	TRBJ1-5	CASSLSFGSNQPQHF	TGTGCCAGCAGCTTATCTTTTGGGAGCAATCAGCCCCAGCATTTT
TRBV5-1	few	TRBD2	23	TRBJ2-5	CASSSVTSGGDLLSSIPQETQYF	TGCGCCAGCAGCTCCGTGACTAGCGGGGGAGACCTCTTATCAAGCATACCGCAAGAGACCCAGTACTTC
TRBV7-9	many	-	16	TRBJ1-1	CASSLGWGAWNTEAFF	TGTGCCAGCAGCCTAGGATGGGGCGCGTGGAACACTGAAGCTTTCTTT
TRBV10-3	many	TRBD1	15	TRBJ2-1	CAISSERGRSGEQFF	TGTGCCATCAGTTCCGAAAGGGGGCGGTCTGGTGAGCAGTTCTTC
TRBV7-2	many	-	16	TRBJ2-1	CASSLDRGKVENEQFF	TGTGCCAGCAGCTTAGATCGAGGGAAGGTGGAAAATGAGCAGTTCTTC
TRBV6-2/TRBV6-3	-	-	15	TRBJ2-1	CASSYYGDSYNEQFF	TGTGCCAGCAGTTACTATGGGGACTCCTACAATGAGCAGTTCTTC
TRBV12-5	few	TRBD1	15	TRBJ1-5	CASGEPGTGASSQHF	TGTGCTAGTGGCGAACCCGGGACAGGGGCCTCATCCCAGCATTTT
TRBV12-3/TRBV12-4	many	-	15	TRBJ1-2	CASSFEWTRGQGYTF	TGTGCCAGCAGTTTCGAGTGGACGAGGGGTCAAGGCTACACCTTC
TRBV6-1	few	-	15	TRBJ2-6	CASSAAYSGANVLTF	TGTGCCAGCAGTGCCGCCTACTCTGGGGCCAACGTCCTGACTTTC
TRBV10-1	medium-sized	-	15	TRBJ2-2	CASSELYRETGELFF	TGCGCCAGCAGTGAGCTCTATAGGGAAACCGGGGAGCTGTTTTTT
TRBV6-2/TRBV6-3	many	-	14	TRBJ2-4	CASSLGLAKNIQYF	TGTGCCAGCAGTCTGGGGCTAGCCAAAAACATTCAGTACTTC
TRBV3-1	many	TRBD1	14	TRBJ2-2	CASSRDRGTGELFF	TGTGCCAGCAGCCGGGACAGGGGCACCGGGGAGCTGTTTTTT
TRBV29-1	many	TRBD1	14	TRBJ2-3	CSVEGQGATDTQYF	TGCAGCGTTGAGGGACAGGGGGCCACAGATACGCAGTATTTT
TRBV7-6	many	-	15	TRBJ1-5	CASSPGGGGDQPQHF	TGTGCCAGCAGCCCCGGTGGGGGTGGAGATCAGCCCCAGCATTTT
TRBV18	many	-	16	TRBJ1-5	CASSPGGMLGNQPQHF	TGTGCCAGCTCACCTGGAGGGATGCTCGGCAATCAGCCCCAGCATTTT
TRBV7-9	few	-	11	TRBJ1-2	CASSDGPGYTF	TGTGCCAGCAGCGACGGCCCCGGCTACACCTTC
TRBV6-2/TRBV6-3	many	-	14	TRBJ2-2	CASSSRLISGELFF	TGTGCCAGCAGTTCCAGGCTTATATCCGGGGAGCTGTTTTTT
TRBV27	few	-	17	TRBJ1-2	CASSLRFWGISGYGYTF	TGTGCCAGCAGTTTAAGGTTTTGGGGGATCTCGGGCTATGGCTACACCTTC
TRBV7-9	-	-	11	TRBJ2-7	CASSPMYEQYF	TGTGCCAGCAGCCCCATGTACGAGCAGTACTTC
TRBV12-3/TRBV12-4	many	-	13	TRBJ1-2	CASSENRGYGYTF	TGTGCCAGCAGTGAAAACCGCGGCTATGGCTACACCTTC
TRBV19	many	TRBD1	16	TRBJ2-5	CASSIDHSTGGETQYF	TGTGCCAGTAGTATAGACCATTCTACAGGGGGAGAGACCCAGTACTTC
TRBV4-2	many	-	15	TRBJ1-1	CASSQDISGPPEAFF	TGTGCCAGCAGCCAAGATATTTCAGGCCCCCCTGAAGCTTTCTTT
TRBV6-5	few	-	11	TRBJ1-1	CASTDGSEAFF	TGTGCCAGCACCGACGGGTCTGAAGCTTTCTTT
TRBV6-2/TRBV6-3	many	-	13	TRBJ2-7	CAGGGGRSYEQYF	TGTGCCGGAGGAGGCGGCCGCTCCTACGAGCAGTACTTC
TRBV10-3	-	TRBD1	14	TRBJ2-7	CAISEPGQTYEQYF	TGTGCCATCAGTGAGCCGGGACAGACCTACGAGCAGTACTTC
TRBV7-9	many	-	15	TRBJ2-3	CASTLAGGRTDTQYF	TGTGCCAGCACCCTGGCTGGGGGCCGCACAGATACGCAGTATTTT